The 4 T cell receptor beta chains reported below all come from one sample, sequenced in a study of blood T cell repertoires in COVID-19. Clones were read by immunoSEQ multiplex PCR, and TCRdb kept only the in-frame ones, dropping some. This sample has about 160,000 clones, with roughly 87% found just once. The specimen was PBMCs or T cells enriched from blood (not recorded which). These receptors all come from a woman between 35 and 50 years old who had been exposed to COVID-19.

The chain joins TRBV2 to TRBJ2-1, with unresolved D. Trimming removed 4 bases at V and 0 bases at J, with 10 bases between. Looked up from germline, CDR1 is SNHLY and CDR2 is FYNNEI. This CDR3 contains 15 residues. The CDR3 DNA reads TGTGCCAGCAGTGTAAGAGCGCCCTCCTACAATGAGCAGTTCTTC. It encodes CASSVRAPSYNEQFF.

This chain joins TRBV6-5 and TRBJ1-1; 9 bases align to TRBD1. The CDR3 has 15 residues. The germline CDR1 and CDR2 sequences are MNHEY and SVGAGI. The junction had 9 bases not matched to a gene; V was cut back by 5 bases and J by 5 bases. The CDR3 sequence is CASSPQTGGGTEAFF. The CDR3 bases are TGTGCCAGCAGTCCCCAGACAGGGGGAGGGACTGAAGCTTTCTTT.

This chain connects TRBV6-5 to TRBJ2-2; perhaps TRBD2 as D (6 bases). The V and J ends lost 4 bases and 0 bases respectively, with 9 bases between them. The length of the CDR3 is 15 residues. CDR1 and CDR2 (germline): MNHEY, SVGAGI. CDR3: CASSWGGANTGELFF. Here the CDR3 DNA reads TGTGCCAGCAGTTGGGGCGGGGCGAACACCGGGGAGCTGTTTTTT.

The rearrangement joins TRBV6-6 to TRBJ2-5; 9 bases are shared with TRBD2. Germline V gives CDR1 MNHNY, CDR2 SVGAGI (reference sequence). The CDR3 runs 17 residues. With V trimmed by 5 bases and J by 2 bases, 12 bases remained unmatched. The CDR3 loop reads CASSHRGVAGEQETQYF. CDR3 DNA sequence: TGTGCCAGCAGTCACCGAGGGGTAGCGGGAGAGCAAGAGACCCAGTACTTC.